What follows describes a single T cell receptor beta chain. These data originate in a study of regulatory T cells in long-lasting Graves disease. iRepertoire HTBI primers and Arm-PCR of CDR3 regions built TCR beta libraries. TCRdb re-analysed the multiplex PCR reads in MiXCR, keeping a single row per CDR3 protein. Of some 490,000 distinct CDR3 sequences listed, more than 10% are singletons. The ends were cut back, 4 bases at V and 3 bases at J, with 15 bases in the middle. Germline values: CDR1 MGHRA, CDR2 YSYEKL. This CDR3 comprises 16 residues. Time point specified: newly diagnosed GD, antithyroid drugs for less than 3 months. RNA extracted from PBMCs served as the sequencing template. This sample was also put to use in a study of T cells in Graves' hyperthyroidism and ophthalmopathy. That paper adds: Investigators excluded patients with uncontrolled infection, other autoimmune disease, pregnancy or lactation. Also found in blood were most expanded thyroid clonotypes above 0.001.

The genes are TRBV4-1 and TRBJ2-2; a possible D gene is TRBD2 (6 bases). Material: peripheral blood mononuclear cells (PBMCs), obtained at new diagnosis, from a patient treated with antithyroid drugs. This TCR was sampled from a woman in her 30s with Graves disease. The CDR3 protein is CASSLDGLAYTGELFF. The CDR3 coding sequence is TGCGCCAGCAGCCTCGACGGGCTAGCGTACACCGGGGAGCTGTTTTTT.